The TCR beta chain under discussion was sequenced for a study of shared clonotypes between healthy human individuals. Assay: immunoSEQ multiplex PCR; the TCRdb copy retains only in-frame clones and omits some. Here the sample spans approximately 2.4 million clones, 90% to 97% being singletons. The CD4+ fraction was divided into a CD45RA+ naive subset and a CD45RA-negative memory subset. V was pared by 2 bases and J by 4 bases, with 5 bases of the junction left unmatched. The length of the CDR3 is 15 residues. Germline lookup yields CDR1 MGHRA and CDR2 YSYEKL. This rearrangement joins TRBV4-1 to TRBJ2-1; 7 bases are a match to TRBD2. The sample consisted of naive CD4+ T cells sorted from blood. Subset defined: CD45RA+ positively selected. The receptor comes from a man aged 18 to 30 in good health. CDR3 coding DNA: TGCGCCAGCAGCCAACCGGGGGGATCTTACAATGAGCAGTTCTTC. This encodes CASSQPGGSYNEQFF.